This TCR beta chain was retrieved from a study of monozygotic twins with cystic fibrosis. Across the study: Roughly 3 micrograms of fragmented DNA underwent approximately 15 PCR cycles for library preparation.

Regarding this clone: Its specificity is not known.

Whole-study results and caveats: Monozygotic CF twin pairs shared significantly more nucleotide-identical clonotypes than unrelated CF individuals did. Co-twins had the most similar V usage for 13 of 16 pairs, J for 8. Clonality was generally low (median around 0.009), higher in the most severe patients.

The CDR3 spans 14 residues. From germline, CDR1 is LGHNT and CDR2 FRNRAP. The J segment lost 5 bases and the V segment lost 3 bases, leaving 7 bases of the junction unmatched. Produced via immunoSEQ multiplex PCR; TCRdb's table is partial and in-frame only. The data show about 14,000 clones, around 83% seen once. Sequenced: blood. This clonotype was sampled from a boy younger than 18 with cystic fibrosis. This chain links TRBV12-5 with TRBJ2-7; 7 positions match TRBD1. CDR3 region: CASGFETGWDEQYF. Here the CDR3 DNA reads TGTGCTAGTGGTTTCGAGACAGGGTGGGACGAGCAGTACTTC.